This T cell receptor (beta chain) is drawn from a study of cytomegalovirus exposure and HLA in healthy donors. Broader study findings: The classifier was said to identify cytomegalovirus status with high specificity and sensitivity. A later analysis associated approximately 17,000 TCR beta sequences with HLA alleles at a 0.05 false discovery rate.

The PCR was carried out with 60 Vbeta primers and 13 Jbeta primers. This table comes from immunoSEQ multiplex PCR, and its TCRdb copy is limited to in-frame clones, with some not included. The sample has around 170,000 clones, less than 90% seen once. The CDR3 contains 15 residues. Per germline, CDR1 SGHRS and CDR2 YFSETQ. The V and J ends lost 0 bases and 2 bases respectively, with 12 bases between them. This clone occurred once. What it binds is not known. This clonotype was obtained from a boy younger than 10 in good health and CMV-seronegative. The rearrangement links TRBV5-1 to TRBJ2-7; D might be TRBD2 (6 bases). The material sequenced was PBMCs. CDR3 amino acids: CASSLVGGGTYEQYF. Written as DNA, the CDR3 is TGCGCCAGCAGCTTGGTCGGGGGAGGTACCTACGAGCAGTACTTC.